This T cell receptor beta chain was identified during a study of beta chain features in type 1 diabetes. Turning to the study itself: Cells sorted and examined across all samples totaled nearly 110,000,000.

This clone has only a few counts. Its target is unknown. This CDR3 region has 16 residues. V was clipped by 5 bases and J by 6 bases; unmatched bases: 12. In germline, CDR1 is MDHEN, CDR2 SYDVKM. The study reverse transcribed the entire isolated RNA, so it sequenced expressed TCRB transcripts. Regulatory, naive and central memory T cell samples averaged around 3.6 million reads. The data were produced by immunoSEQ multiplex PCR, yet TCRdb's version contains in-frame clones alone and is incomplete. Here the sample spans hundreds of thousands of clones, approximately 12% being singletons. Notes on the study in general: Within each of all four CD4+ subsets, Type 1 diabetes patients had TCRB CDR3s that were moderately but significantly shorter. Among type 1 diabetes patients, VDJ junctions had fewer insertions and more deletions.

The source material was naive CD4+ T cells from blood. This chain links TRBV28 with TRBJ2-1; TRBD1 matches 8 bases. The sequence was obtained from a woman aged 18-29 years with type 1 diabetes. CDR3 protein: CASSNSGTGSRNEQFF. In nucleotides, the CDR3 is TGTGCCAGCAGTAACTCCGGGACAGGATCCCGCAATGAGCAGTTCTTC.